This T cell receptor beta chain is from a study of regulatory T cells in long-lasting Graves disease (dated by TCRdb to 2020 to 2023). For context, the study as a whole: Newly diagnosed Graves' disease patients had taken antithyroid drugs for less than 3 months. Patients with persistent Graves' disease were compared with patients with newly diagnosed Graves' disease using TCR sequencing and RNA sequencing of peripheral blood. The study was conducted in China and was registered as a clinical trial. A total of 33 samples underwent TCR sequencing, from some 13 patients with persistent Graves' disease and some 20 patients with newly diagnosed Graves' disease.

Preparation of the library involved multiplex PCR. The instrument was an Illumina HiSeq 4000. TCR beta libraries were built with iRepertoire HTBI primers and Arm-PCR amplification of CDR3 regions. Before sequencing, the PCR products underwent gel purification. The study's own analysis went as follows. Gene usage analysis of CDR3 amino acid clonotypes relied on the roughly 58 TRBV and about 13 TRBJ segments identified across samples. COPE and FqMerger were used to merge the filtered high-quality paired reads into contigs. BLAST was used to align contigs to the IMGT TRBV, TRBD and TRBJ reference genes, and CDR3 was defined following IMGT. Clonotypes above 0.1% frequency were classified as highly expanded clones. Shannon entropy was used to measure repertoire diversity, and the Gini coefficient was used to measure V-J evenness. Public clonotypes were defined as clonotypes shared by more than one individual. Using fastp at Q25 and MiXCR, TCRdb reprocessed the public reads and kept productive beta chains. Each CDR3 protein appears once, grouped with its most common genes and DNA. These V and J calls derive from TCRdb rather than the authors' analysis. Counted in this sample were around 400,000 distinct CDR3 sequences; approximately 16% of them appeared once. Together, the top ten hold approximately 8% of the sample.

Here is what the overall study found, with its caveats: Only the TCR beta chain was sequenced and analyzed. The small sample size was acknowledged by the authors as a limitation that may reduce accuracy. Preferential use of TRBV28, TRBJ1-2 and TRBJ2-5 was observed in persistent disease, whereas TRBV20-1 and TRBJ2-1 were favored in newly diagnosed disease. The study examined only peripheral blood because the primary lesion, thyroid tissue, could not be accessed. Persistent Graves' disease patients showed lower TCR Shannon entropy and fewer highly expanded clones than newly diagnosed patients, suggesting clonal expansion. Persistent patients shared more public clonotypes among themselves (approximately 2,500) than newly diagnosed patients did (roughly 910).

The junction shows trimming of 4 bases on V and 2 bases on J, plus 11 bases between the germline ends. Taken from cysteine to phenylalanine, the CDR3 has 14 residues. Kept here is only the CDR3 DNA, which spans 42 bases and is read in frame from base 1. CDR1 is given as GTSNPN and CDR2 as SVGIG, both from the germline V gene (reference sequence). The time point label, as the study defines it: newly diagnosed GD, antithyroid drugs for less than 3 months. RNA was extracted from PBMCs in TRIzol for both TCR sequencing and RNA sequencing. The diagnosis of Graves' disease was made according to American Thyroid Association guidelines. Patients were recruited from an endocrinology department in Xi'an, China. From each patient, roughly 9 milliliters of peripheral blood was collected into an EDTA anticoagulant tube. Ficoll Paque Plus density gradient separation was used to isolate PBMCs, and no additional T cell sorting was done. RNA quality was checked with an Agilent 2100 Bioanalyzer and agarose gel, and concentration with a NanoDrop 2000.

The sample holds many counts of this clonotype. Its cognate antigen has yet to be identified. The record has no base qualities; no much larger clone is one base away. These data also formed part of another study, on T cells in Graves' hyperthyroidism and ophthalmopathy. Taken from the second paper: Graves' hyperthyroidism was defined as stable when no progression to ophthalmopathy occurred over 18 months of follow-up. The hyperthyroidism patients were between 18 and 65 years old and newly diagnosed, with a disease duration of less than 2 months. The study excluded patients with uncontrolled infections, other autoimmune diseases, pregnancy or lactation. Diagnoses relied on clinical symptoms, serum thyroxine and TRAb, thyroid ultrasound and orbital computed tomography. A first-round RT-PCR of the TCR CDR3 used the HTBI primer set with the Qiagen OneStep RT-PCR kit. Blood samples also contained most of the expanded thyroid clonotypes (frequency above 0.001), which suggests that blood repertoires may reflect thyroid immune responses. In cross-validation, a model built on a 13 V-J signature told ophthalmopathy apart from stable hyperthyroidism with just under 90% sensitivity and roughly 83% specificity, and in testing the same model reached 80%/75%. In validation, the model predicted progression to ophthalmopathy a median of about 6 months before onset, with about 64% sensitivity and almost 75% specificity. TCR V-J signatures able to tell the groups apart were searched for in a discovery cohort of 90 to 100 patients, of whom more than 40 had Graves' ophthalmopathy and around 57 had stable Graves' hyperthyroidism. An independent validation cohort of about 19 hyperthyroidism patients and 15 or so patients who later progressed to ophthalmopathy tested prospective prediction of ophthalmopathy. For training and testing, the approximately 97 patients in the discovery cohort were randomly divided in a 7:3 ratio. In addition, the study compared T-cell repertoires in thyroid tissue and in blood from 6 or 7 Graves' hyperthyroidism patients. After sampling, hyperthyroidism patients received methimazole starting at 30 mg daily, and ophthalmopathy patients received high-dose intravenous methylprednisolone. Libraries were constructed in a second round of multiplex PCR, after which size selection and purification were performed. Paired-end sequencing of the libraries was performed with 100 bp reads on an Illumina HiSeq2000. Raw data were processed with SOAPnuke, discarding reads with adapters, uncalled bases, mean Phred below 15, or no exact constant-primer or identifier match. High-quality paired reads were merged using COPE v1.2.5, and each unique nucleotide sequence was defined as a clonotype. Clonotypes were aligned to IMGT TRBV, TRBD and TRBJ reference segments using MiTCR v1.1. Only V-J combinations with frequency above 0.0001, covering about 99% of repertoires, were analysed. The TCS score was defined as F50 (clonal expansion) divided by E x V (chaos), with BLOSUM62-based TCRdist calculated between CDR3 peptides within each V-J. Welch's t-statistics and random forest reduced around 550 V-J features to roughly 13, which were used in a naive Bayes classifier (R e1071). No statistical method was used to set the sample size in advance, and investigators knew the group allocation. According to the paper, TCR Vbeta CDR3 sequencing was carried out on more than 120 peripheral blood samples, which came from about 45 ophthalmopathy, around 75 hyperthyroidism and around 17 progressor patients.

The source of this sequence is a woman in her 40s with Graves disease. Donor details come from another sample of the same person, matched by shared clones. The sample here was peripheral blood mononuclear cells (PBMCs), taken at new diagnosis, from a patient treated with antithyroid drugs. Recombination linked TRBV30 to TRBJ2-2, with the D gene possibly TRBD1 or TRBD2, each one fitting 5 bases. The DNA reads TGTGCCTGGACCCCCGGGACCAACACCGGGGAGCTGTTTTTT. Its protein reads: CAWTPGTNTGELFF.